This TCR beta chain was sequenced during a study of OX40 agonist ivuxolimab in advanced cancers. Study overall: Patients in dose escalation had liver, melanoma, kidney or head and neck cancers. Averaging about 60 years in age, with a range of roughly 20 to 90, the cohort was about 85% male. Study findings and constraints: Patients with a partial response at 0.1-3.0 mg/kg had among the lowest clonal expansion.

TCRdb keeps only in-frame clones here, not all; method: immunoSEQ multiplex PCR. The sample yields over 15,000 clones, 80% to 90% seen once. Per germline, CDR1 SNHLY and CDR2 FYNNEI. Trimming took 5 bases from V and 4 from J; bases not matched to a gene: 4. CDR3 size: 14 residues. A word on this clone: Its target is not known.

The chain recombines TRBV2 with TRBJ2-3; TRBD2 agrees at 9 bases. Sequencing was performed on CD4+ or CD8+ T cells sorted from blood, taken in a trial of the OX40 agonist ivuxolimab. The receptor was derived from an adult with an advanced solid tumor such as melanoma, head and neck, liver or kidney cancer. The CDR3 DNA is TGTGCCAGCAGTCTCCGACTAGCGGCAGATACGCAGTATTTT. This sequence encodes CASSLRLAADTQYF.